The T cell receptor beta chain described here comes from a study of T-cell memory formation after mild COVID-19. This clonotype was picked up a small number of times. Its antigen remains unknown. A single record per CDR3 protein comes from TCRdb applying MiXCR to the 5' RACE reads. Of 200,000 to 300,000 distinct CDR3 sequences listed, just over 15% are singletons. General study points: Pre-infection memory held some responding clones, suggesting pre-existing cross-reactive T cells responded. Clones shrinking between day 15 and 85 showed a balanced CD4/CD8 split, and those that grew later tilted toward CD4+.

Germline V gene sequence: CDR1 SGHTA, CDR2 FQGNSA. CDR3 size: 15 residues. The V and J ends lost 3 bases and 3 bases respectively, with 14 bases between them. The TCR was taken from an adult woman who had mild COVID-19 (a few samples of this study predate the infection). Cell type and time point are not known. This chain links TRBV7-2 with TRBJ1-1, with D unclear. Sequencing was performed on PBMCs or a T cell subset sorted from them (not recorded which). CDR3 sequence reads: CASSFKYRRDTEAFF. The CDR3 region has the DNA TGTGCCAGCAGCTTCAAATATCGGAGGGACACTGAAGCTTTCTTT.